The rows below give T cell receptor beta chains drawn from one sample of a study of CD8 T cells in Susac syndrome. TCRdb used MiXCR to reprocess the immunoSEQ multiplex PCR reads, holding one entry per CDR3 protein. The data contain some 90,000 distinct CDR3 sequences, 90% to 95% of them singletons. The sample taken for sequencing was CD8+ T cells from PBMCs. These receptors originate from a human donor in good health. CDR3s include the opening cysteine and the closing phenylalanine or tryptophan. The order of the fields is clone size, J gene, D gene, V gene, CDR3 protein, CDR3 DNA. A D gene is named only where the DNA matches it firmly. Some rows mark clone size as missing; the rest say once, few, many or name a class of expanded clone.

abundance: few
j_gene: TRBJ2-2
d_gene: .
v_gene: TRBV27
CDR3aa: CASSFRENTGELFF
CDR3nt: TGTGCCAGCAGTTTCCGGGAGAACACCGGGGAGCTGTTTTTT

abundance: .
j_gene: TRBJ2-5
d_gene: TRBD2
v_gene: TRBV10-2
CDR3aa: CASGLAGGPETQYF
CDR3nt: TGCGCCAGCGGACTAGCGGGGGGGCCCGAGACCCAGTACTTC

abundance: .
j_gene: TRBJ2-1
d_gene: TRBD1
v_gene: TRBV25-1
CDR3aa: CASSAGQGADEQFF
CDR3nt: TGTGCCAGCAGTGCGGGACAGGGGGCAGATGAGCAGTTCTTC

abundance: .
j_gene: TRBJ2-7
d_gene: .
v_gene: TRBV29-1
CDR3aa: CSVLSGISYEQYF
CDR3nt: TGCAGCGTTCTGTCCGGGATATCCTACGAGCAGTACTTC

abundance: .
j_gene: TRBJ1-5
d_gene: .
v_gene: TRBV7-9
CDR3aa: CASSSSAAGVNQPQHF
CDR3nt: TGTGCCAGCAGCTCATCAGCGGCAGGGGTCAATCAGCCCCAGCATTTT

abundance: .
j_gene: TRBJ2-5
d_gene: TRBD2
v_gene: TRBV6-5
CDR3aa: CASSYRGGLEETQYF
CDR3nt: TGTGCCAGCAGTTACCGGGGGGGGCTTGAAGAGACCCAGTACTTC

abundance: .
j_gene: TRBJ1-6
d_gene: .
v_gene: TRBV27
CDR3aa: CASSPGSNSPLHF
CDR3nt: TGTGCCAGCAGTCCGGGGAGTAATTCACCCCTCCACTTT

abundance: .
j_gene: TRBJ1-2
d_gene: .
v_gene: TRBV19
CDR3aa: CASSVYSGDDYGYTF
CDR3nt: TGTGCCAGTAGTGTATACAGCGGCGATGACTATGGCTACACCTTC

abundance: .
j_gene: TRBJ2-7
d_gene: .
v_gene: TRBV29-1
CDR3aa: CSVDGRGDYEQYF
CDR3nt: TGCAGCGTTGATGGCAGGGGTGACTACGAGCAGTACTTC

abundance: .
j_gene: TRBJ2-7
d_gene: .
v_gene: TRBV29-1
CDR3aa: CSVEGVGATYEQYF
CDR3nt: TGCAGCGTTGAAGGGGTGGGAGCAACCTACGAGCAGTACTTC

abundance: .
j_gene: TRBJ1-1
d_gene: .
v_gene: TRBV13
CDR3aa: CASSLQNTEAFF
CDR3nt: TGTGCCAGCAGCTTACAGAACACTGAAGCTTTCTTT

abundance: .
j_gene: TRBJ2-1
d_gene: TRBD2
v_gene: TRBV19
CDR3aa: CASIETSGGIYNEQFF
CDR3nt: TGTGCCAGTATCGAGACTAGCGGGGGGATATACAATGAGCAGTTCTTC

abundance: .
j_gene: TRBJ2-1
d_gene: TRBD2
v_gene: TRBV3-1
CDR3aa: CASSPYAGGPYEQFF
CDR3nt: TGTGCCAGCAGCCCCTATGCGGGGGGGCCTTATGAGCAGTTCTTC

abundance: .
j_gene: TRBJ1-2
d_gene: .
v_gene: TRBV13
CDR3aa: CASSLGTGGGYTF
CDR3nt: TGTGCCAGCAGCTTAGGGACAGGCGGTGGCTACACCTTC

abundance: .
j_gene: TRBJ2-5
d_gene: TRBD2
v_gene: TRBV15
CDR3aa: CATSREASGTQETQYF
CDR3nt: TGTGCCACCAGCAGAGAGGCTAGCGGTACCCAAGAGACCCAGTACTTC

abundance: .
j_gene: TRBJ1-2
d_gene: TRBD1
v_gene: TRBV27
CDR3aa: CASSASSGQVHYGYTF
CDR3nt: TGTGCCAGCAGTGCATCTTCGGGACAGGTCCACTATGGCTACACCTTC

abundance: .
j_gene: TRBJ1-6
d_gene: .
v_gene: TRBV15
CDR3aa: CATSRDMGSSYNSPLHF
CDR3nt: TGTGCCACCAGCAGAGATATGGGGAGCTCCTATAATTCACCCCTCCACTTT

abundance: once
j_gene: TRBJ2-7
d_gene: .
v_gene: TRBV29-1
CDR3aa: CSVGFSSYEQYF
CDR3nt: TGCAGCGTTGGTTTCAGCTCCTACGAGCAGTACTTC

abundance: .
j_gene: TRBJ2-2
d_gene: TRBD2
v_gene: TRBV20-1
CDR3aa: CSVAGGRTGELFF
CDR3nt: TGCAGTGTAGCGGGGGGGCGTACCGGGGAGCTGTTTTTT

abundance: .
j_gene: TRBJ2-5
d_gene: TRBD2
v_gene: TRBV29-1
CDR3aa: CSVGGETQYF
CDR3nt: TGCAGCGTCGGGGGGGAGACCCAGTACTTC

abundance: .
j_gene: TRBJ2-1
d_gene: .
v_gene: TRBV29-1
CDR3aa: CSVAPSNEQFF
CDR3nt: TGCAGCGTTGCCCCCTCCAATGAGCAGTTCTTC

abundance: .
j_gene: TRBJ2-3
d_gene: .
v_gene: TRBV5-1
CDR3aa: CASSLGGGSTDTQYF
CDR3nt: TGTGCCAGCAGTCTGGGAGGGGGAAGCACAGATACGCAGTATTTT

abundance: .
j_gene: TRBJ2-7
d_gene: .
v_gene: TRBV5-1
CDR3aa: CASSYGTDYEQYF
CDR3nt: TGCGCCAGCAGCTACGGGACTGACTACGAGCAGTACTTC

abundance: once
j_gene: TRBJ1-1
d_gene: .
v_gene: TRBV13
CDR3aa: CASSGRTQVTEAFF
CDR3nt: TGTGCCAGCAGCGGACGGACCCAGGTCACTGAAGCTTTCTTT

abundance: once
j_gene: TRBJ2-5
d_gene: .
v_gene: TRBV27
CDR3aa: CASSVFGAGETQYF
CDR3nt: .

abundance: .
j_gene: TRBJ2-2
d_gene: .
v_gene: TRBV9
CDR3aa: CASSVGPVNTGELFF
CDR3nt: TGTGCCAGCAGCGTCGGGCCTGTGAACACCGGGGAGCTGTTTTTT

abundance: .
j_gene: TRBJ2-7
d_gene: .
v_gene: TRBV13
CDR3aa: CASSMSSYEQYF
CDR3nt: TGTGCCAGCTCCATGAGCTCCTACGAGCAGTACTTC

abundance: .
j_gene: TRBJ1-2
d_gene: .
v_gene: TRBV7-9
CDR3aa: CASSLDTGIPEGYTF
CDR3nt: TGTGCCAGCAGCTTAGACACCGGGATCCCGGAGGGCTACACCTTC

abundance: .
j_gene: TRBJ1-6
d_gene: TRBD1
v_gene: TRBV6-6
CDR3aa: CASTNRDRELSPLHF
CDR3nt: TGTGCCAGCACTAATAGGGACAGGGAACTCTCACCCCTCCACTTT

abundance: .
j_gene: TRBJ2-5
d_gene: TRBD2
v_gene: TRBV5-4
CDR3aa: CASSPRGSGGIQETQYF
CDR3nt: TGTGCCAGCAGCCCTAGGGGGAGCGGGGGGATCCAAGAGACCCAGTACTTC

abundance: .
j_gene: TRBJ1-5
d_gene: .
v_gene: TRBV28
CDR3aa: CASTLHDNSNQPQHF
CDR3nt: TGTGCCAGCACCTTACACGATAATAGCAATCAGCCCCAGCATTTT

abundance: .
j_gene: TRBJ1-2
d_gene: TRBD1
v_gene: TRBV2
CDR3aa: CASSYLGTAYGYTF
CDR3nt: TGTGCCAGCAGTTACCTCGGGACAGCCTATGGCTACACCTTC

abundance: .
j_gene: TRBJ1-2
d_gene: TRBD1
v_gene: TRBV6-5
CDR3aa: CASSPGQGYYGYTF
CDR3nt: TGTGCCAGCAGTCCAGGACAGGGTTACTATGGCTACACCTTC

abundance: .
j_gene: TRBJ1-2
d_gene: .
v_gene: TRBV5-6
CDR3aa: CASSLAGDPGGYTF
CDR3nt: TGTGCCAGCAGCTTGGCGGGCGACCCTGGTGGCTACACCTTC

abundance: .
j_gene: TRBJ2-1
d_gene: .
v_gene: TRBV20-1
CDR3aa: CSAPPRGDNEQFF
CDR3nt: TGCAGTGCTCCTCCACGGGGCGACAATGAGCAGTTCTTC

abundance: .
j_gene: TRBJ2-2
d_gene: TRBD1
v_gene: TRBV19
CDR3aa: CASSPTGLGTGELFF
CDR3nt: TGTGCCAGTAGTCCGACAGGGCTTGGCACCGGGGAGCTGTTTTTT

abundance: .
j_gene: TRBJ1-2
d_gene: TRBD1
v_gene: TRBV10-2
CDR3aa: CASSDALNRGGYTF
CDR3nt: TGCGCCAGCAGTGACGCCCTAAACAGGGGTGGCTACACCTTC

abundance: .
j_gene: TRBJ1-1
d_gene: .
v_gene: TRBV19
CDR3aa: CAIRRGMNTEAFF
CDR3nt: TGTGCCATTAGGCGAGGGATGAACACTGAAGCTTTCTTT

abundance: .
j_gene: TRBJ2-1
d_gene: .
v_gene: TRBV11-2
CDR3aa: CASSLDLGGVWNEQFF
CDR3nt: TGTGCCAGCAGCTTAGATCTTGGCGGGGTTTGGAATGAGCAGTTCTTC

abundance: .
j_gene: TRBJ1-1
d_gene: .
v_gene: TRBV5-6
CDR3aa: CASSLEGVNTEAFF
CDR3nt: TGTGCCAGCAGCTTGGAGGGTGTGAACACTGAAGCTTTCTTT

abundance: once
j_gene: TRBJ1-2
d_gene: TRBD1
v_gene: TRBV12-3/TRBV12-4
CDR3aa: CASSWDRVKRGYTF
CDR3nt: TGTGCCAGCAGTTGGGACAGGGTAAAGCGTGGCTACACCTTC

abundance: .
j_gene: TRBJ1-5
d_gene: .
v_gene: TRBV9
CDR3aa: CASSGGGAGQPQHF
CDR3nt: TGTGCCAGCAGCGGAGGGGGGGCAGGCCAGCCCCAGCATTTT

abundance: .
j_gene: TRBJ1-5
d_gene: .
v_gene: TRBV12-3/TRBV12-4
CDR3aa: CASRKGGTNQPQHF
CDR3nt: TGTGCCAGCAGGAAGGGAGGGACTAATCAGCCCCAGCATTTT

abundance: few
j_gene: TRBJ2-7
d_gene: TRBD1
v_gene: TRBV11-2
CDR3aa: CASSLGTGGQVEQYF
CDR3nt: TGTGCCAGCAGCTTAGGGACAGGGGGCCAGGTCGAGCAGTACTTC

abundance: .
j_gene: TRBJ2-2
d_gene: .
v_gene: TRBV24-1
CDR3aa: CATSDFPGELFF
CDR3nt: TGTGCCACCAGTGATTTTCCCGGGGAGCTGTTTTTT

abundance: .
j_gene: TRBJ2-1
d_gene: TRBD2
v_gene: TRBV9
CDR3aa: CASSEGLAGGAGSYNEQFF
CDR3nt: TGTGCCAGCAGCGAGGGACTAGCGGGGGGGGCTGGGTCCTACAATGAGCAGTTCTTC

abundance: .
j_gene: TRBJ1-1
d_gene: .
v_gene: TRBV7-2
CDR3aa: CASSLKAFLMNTEAFF
CDR3nt: TGTGCCAGCAGCTTAAAGGCCTTTCTTATGAACACTGAAGCTTTCTTT

abundance: .
j_gene: TRBJ2-7
d_gene: .
v_gene: TRBV12-3/TRBV12-4
CDR3aa: CASSQVAGLSSYEQYF
CDR3nt: TGTGCCAGCAGCCAAGTCGCGGGACTTAGCTCCTACGAGCAGTACTTC

abundance: .
j_gene: TRBJ1-1
d_gene: .
v_gene: TRBV30
CDR3aa: CALRVIEAFF
CDR3nt: TGTGCCTTAAGGGTGATTGAAGCTTTCTTT

abundance: .
j_gene: TRBJ1-6
d_gene: .
v_gene: TRBV18
CDR3aa: CASSLPDSPLHF
CDR3nt: TGTGCCAGCTCACTCCCGGATTCACCCCTCCACTTT

abundance: .
j_gene: TRBJ1-2
d_gene: .
v_gene: TRBV29-1
CDR3aa: CSVDPNYGYTF
CDR3nt: TGCAGCGTTGACCCTAACTATGGCTACACCTTC

abundance: once
j_gene: TRBJ2-3
d_gene: .
v_gene: TRBV6-1
CDR3aa: CASTLGPGTSTDTQYF
CDR3nt: TGTGCCAGCACCCTCGGCCCGGGGACTAGCACAGATACGCAGTATTTT

abundance: .
j_gene: TRBJ2-3
d_gene: TRBD2
v_gene: TRBV15
CDR3aa: CATGTRRGDTQYF
CDR3nt: TGTGCCACCGGGACTAGAAGAGGAGATACGCAGTATTTT

abundance: .
j_gene: TRBJ1-2
d_gene: .
v_gene: TRBV12-3/TRBV12-4
CDR3aa: CASGTEVSGTYYGYTF
CDR3nt: TGTGCCAGCGGGACCGAAGTGTCAGGGACATACTATGGCTACACCTTC

abundance: .
j_gene: TRBJ1-1
d_gene: .
v_gene: TRBV9
CDR3aa: CASSVDPGLNTEAFF
CDR3nt: TGTGCCAGCAGCGTAGATCCAGGGCTGAACACTGAAGCTTTCTTT